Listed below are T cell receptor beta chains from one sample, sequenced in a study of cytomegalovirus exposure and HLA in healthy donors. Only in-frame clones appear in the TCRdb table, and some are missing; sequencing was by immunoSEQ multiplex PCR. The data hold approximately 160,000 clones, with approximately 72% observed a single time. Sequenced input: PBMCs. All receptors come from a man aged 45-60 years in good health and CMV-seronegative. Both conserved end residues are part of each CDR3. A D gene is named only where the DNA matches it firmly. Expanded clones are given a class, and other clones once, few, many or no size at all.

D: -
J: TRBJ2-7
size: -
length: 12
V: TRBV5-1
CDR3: CASSADRTEQYF
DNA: TGCGCCAGCAGCGCAGACAGGACCGAGCAGTACTTC

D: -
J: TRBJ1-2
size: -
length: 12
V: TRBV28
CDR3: CASSFPNDGYTF
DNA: TGTGCCAGCAGTTTTCCCAATGATGGCTACACCTTC

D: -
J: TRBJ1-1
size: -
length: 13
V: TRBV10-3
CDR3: CATNKQGNTEAFF
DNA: TGTGCCACGAATAAACAGGGGAACACTGAAGCTTTCTTT

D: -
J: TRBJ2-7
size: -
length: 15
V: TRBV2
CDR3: CASTYRSLVGYEQYF
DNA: TGTGCCAGCACCTACAGGAGCTTAGTCGGCTACGAGCAGTACTTC

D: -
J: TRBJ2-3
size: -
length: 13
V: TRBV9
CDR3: CASSVAGRDTQYF
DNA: TGTGCCAGCAGCGTAGCAGGGCGAGATACGCAGTATTTT

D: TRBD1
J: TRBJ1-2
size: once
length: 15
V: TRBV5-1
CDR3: CASSGTGTGPYGYTF
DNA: TGCGCCAGCTCCGGGACCGGGACAGGGCCCTATGGCTACACCTTC

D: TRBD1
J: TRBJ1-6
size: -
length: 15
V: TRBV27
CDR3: CASSLTGAYNSPLHF
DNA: TGTGCCAGCAGCCTGACAGGGGCCTATAATTCACCCCTCCACTTT

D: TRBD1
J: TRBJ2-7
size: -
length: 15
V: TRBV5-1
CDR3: CASSSTPGQGSEQYF
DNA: TGCGCCAGCAGCTCGACCCCCGGACAGGGCAGCGAGCAGTACTTC

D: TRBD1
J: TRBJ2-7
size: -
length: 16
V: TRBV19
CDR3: CASSMGTGGTSYEQYF
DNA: TGTGCCAGTAGTATGGGGACAGGGGGAACTTCCTACGAGCAGTACTTC

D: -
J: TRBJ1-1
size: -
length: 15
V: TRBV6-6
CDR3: CASSPGKGLNTEAFF
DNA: TGTGCCAGCAGCCCCGGTAAGGGGCTGAACACTGAAGCTTTCTTT

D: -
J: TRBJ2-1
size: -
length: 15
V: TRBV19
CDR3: CASSNGQFLVDEQFF
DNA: TGTGCCAGTAGTAACGGACAGTTCCTGGTCGATGAGCAGTTCTTC

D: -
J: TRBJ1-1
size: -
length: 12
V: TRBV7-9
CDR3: CSSSPLSNEAFF
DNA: TGTTCCAGCAGCCCCCTCAGTAACGAAGCTTTCTTT

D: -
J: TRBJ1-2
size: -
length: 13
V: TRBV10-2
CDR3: CASSDPQGSGYTF
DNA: TGCGCCAGCAGTGACCCACAGGGTTCTGGCTACACCTTC

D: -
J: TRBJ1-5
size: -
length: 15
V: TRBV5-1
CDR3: CASSPADSRNQPQHF
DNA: TGCGCCAGCAGCCCCGCGGACAGTCGCAATCAGCCCCAGCATTTT

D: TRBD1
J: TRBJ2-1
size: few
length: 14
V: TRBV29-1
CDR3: CSVERDRAYNEQFF
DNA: TGCAGCGTTGAAAGGGACAGGGCATACAATGAGCAGTTCTTC

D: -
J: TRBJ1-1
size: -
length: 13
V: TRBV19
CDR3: CASIRQPGLEAFF
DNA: TGTGCCAGTATCCGACAGCCAGGCCTTGAAGCTTTCTTT

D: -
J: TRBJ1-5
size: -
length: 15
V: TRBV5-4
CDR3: CASSAGLNSNQPQHF
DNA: TGTGCCAGCAGCGCGGGTTTAAATAGCAATCAGCCCCAGCATTTT

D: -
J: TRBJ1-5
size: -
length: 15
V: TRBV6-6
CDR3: CASSPLGSGYQPQHF
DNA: TGTGCCAGCAGCCCCTTAGGCTCGGGATATCAGCCCCAGCATTTT

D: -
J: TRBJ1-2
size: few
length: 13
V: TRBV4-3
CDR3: CASSQETGSGYTF
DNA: TGCGCCAGCAGCCAAGAGACAGGTAGTGGCTACACCTTC